This T cell receptor (beta chain) stems from a study of vaccination effects on CD4 cells after COVID-19. Study-wide background: Post-vaccine specimens arrived a median 72 days past the second dose.

Concerning this clone itself: Its antigen is unidentified.

Profiling relied on immunoSEQ multiplex PCR, and the TCRdb table lists in-frame clones only, not all of them. The sample has 20,000 to 30,000 clones; 77% are singletons. Antigen-specific CD4+ T cells were expanded (with viral peptide pools) by the ViraFEST assay ahead of sequencing. Having been cultured for less than 13 days, the cells underwent CD4+ T cell isolation. Of the BNT162b2 and mRNA-1273 vaccines, participants received two doses of one or the other. Among the vaccine recipients, none had a prior SARS-CoV-2 infection, and nucleocapsid antibodies were negative. Each culture had half its medium swapped for IL-2 medium on days 3 and 7. V was trimmed by 4 bases and J by 5 bases, leaving 16 bases between them. From germline, CDR1 is SGHRS and CDR2 YFSETQ. The CDR3 has 15 residues.

The J gene is TRBJ2-1, the V gene TRBV5-1; D assignment may be TRBD1 or TRBD2 (6 bases each). This specimen consisted of CD4+ T cells from PBMCs cultured with HCoV-NL63 spike peptides, obtained after COVID-19 vaccination. The origin of this receptor is a human donor who received a COVID-19 vaccine. The CDR3 coding sequence is TGCGCCAGCAGCAAAGGGGGGACTCTGAACAATGAGCAGTTCTTC. This translates into CASSKGGTLNNEQFF. The full variable domain, rest sourced from reference TRBV5-1 and TRBJ2-1, is KAGVTQTPRYLIKTRGQQVTLSCSPISGHRSVSWYQQTPGQGLQFLFEYFSETQRNKGNFPGRFSGRQFSNSRSEMNVSTLELGDSALYLCASSKGGTLNNEQFFGPGTRLTVL.